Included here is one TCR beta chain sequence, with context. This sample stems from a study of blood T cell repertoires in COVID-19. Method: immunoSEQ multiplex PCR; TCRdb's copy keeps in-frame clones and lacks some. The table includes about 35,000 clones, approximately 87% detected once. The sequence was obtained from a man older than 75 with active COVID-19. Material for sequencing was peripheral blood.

This CDR3 is CASRLFGSGSTDTQYF. The DNA for the CDR3 is TGTGCCAGCAGACTTTTCGGTAGCGGTAGCACAGATACGCAGTATTTT. This chain joins TRBV3-1 (or the pseudogene TRBV3-2) and TRBJ2-3; TRBD2 might be the D (6 bases). The V gene lost 6 bases and the J gene lost 0 bases, with 16 bases spanning the gap. Looked up from germline, CDR1 is LGHDT and CDR2 is YNNKEL (reference sequence). The CDR3 runs to 16 residues.